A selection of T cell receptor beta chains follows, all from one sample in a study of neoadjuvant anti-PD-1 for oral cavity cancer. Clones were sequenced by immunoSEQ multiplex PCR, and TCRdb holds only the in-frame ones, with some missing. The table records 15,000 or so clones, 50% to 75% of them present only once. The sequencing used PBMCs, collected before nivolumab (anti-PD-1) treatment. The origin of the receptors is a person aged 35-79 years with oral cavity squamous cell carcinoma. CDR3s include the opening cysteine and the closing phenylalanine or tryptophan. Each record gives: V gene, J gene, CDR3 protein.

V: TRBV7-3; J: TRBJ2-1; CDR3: CASSLTVAANEQFF
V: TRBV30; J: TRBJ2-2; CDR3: CAWSVLNTGELFF
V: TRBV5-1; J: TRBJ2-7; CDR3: CASSIGQGGSEQYF
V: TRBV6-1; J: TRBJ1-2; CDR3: CASSEVGDLYGYTF
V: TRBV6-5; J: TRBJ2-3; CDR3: CASRGGTDTQYF
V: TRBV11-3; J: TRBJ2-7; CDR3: CASSLDLSTSEQYF
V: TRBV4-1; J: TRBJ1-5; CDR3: CASSPSGTGVQPQHF
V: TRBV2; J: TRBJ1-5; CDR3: CASSVGPNQPQHF
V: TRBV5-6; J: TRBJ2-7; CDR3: CASSLRRTGTGDHEQYF
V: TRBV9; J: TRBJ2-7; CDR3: CASSVASARSYEQYF
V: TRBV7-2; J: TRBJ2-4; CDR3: CASSLAGAKNIQYF
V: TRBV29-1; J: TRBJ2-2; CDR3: CSVAAPGELFF
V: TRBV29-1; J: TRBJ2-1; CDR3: CSAGAYNEQFF
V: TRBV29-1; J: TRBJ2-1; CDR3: CSVDAGAGSYNEQFF
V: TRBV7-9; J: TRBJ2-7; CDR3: CASSLGQGRVRQYF
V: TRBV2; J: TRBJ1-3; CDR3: CASSATGDAFSGNTIYF
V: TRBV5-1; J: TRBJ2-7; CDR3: CASSLETGIGGEQYF
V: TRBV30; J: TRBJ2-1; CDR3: CAWSGDRGGNEQFF
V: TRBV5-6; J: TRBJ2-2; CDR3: CASSRTGHGELFF
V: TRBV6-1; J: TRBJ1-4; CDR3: CASSEAAGQGGIFEKLFF
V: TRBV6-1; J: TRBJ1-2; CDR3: CASSEGADRSNYGYTF
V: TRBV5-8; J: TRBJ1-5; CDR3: CASSLTDSNQPQHF
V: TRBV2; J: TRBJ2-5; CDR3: CASSEAVGLGGQETQYF
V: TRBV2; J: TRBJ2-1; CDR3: CAAGGTYSYNEQFF
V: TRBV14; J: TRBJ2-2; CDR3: CASRRDSYTGELFF
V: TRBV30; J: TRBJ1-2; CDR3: CAWGTGTGESYTF
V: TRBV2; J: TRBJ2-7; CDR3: CASRAEAGGYEQYF
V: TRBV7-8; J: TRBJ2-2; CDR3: CASSTQNTGELFF
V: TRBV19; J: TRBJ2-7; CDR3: CASSTRLAEGRYEQYF
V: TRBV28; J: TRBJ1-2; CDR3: CASSLQGARPYGYTF
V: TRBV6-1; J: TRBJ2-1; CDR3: CASIREGPYNEQFF
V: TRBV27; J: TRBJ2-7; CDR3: CASSSTRGGAYEQYF
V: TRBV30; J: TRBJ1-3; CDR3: CAWGYSGNTIYF
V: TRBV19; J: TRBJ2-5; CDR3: CASSAGTVETQYF
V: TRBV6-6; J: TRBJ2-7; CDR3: CASSYDALFLHF
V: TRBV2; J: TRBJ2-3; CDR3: CASRAGSGTSSTDTQYF
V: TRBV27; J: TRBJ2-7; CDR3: CASSSAGEGQYF
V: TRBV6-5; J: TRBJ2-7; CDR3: CASSWTGDYEQYF
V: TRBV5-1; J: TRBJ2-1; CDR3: CASSLVREGGYNEQFF
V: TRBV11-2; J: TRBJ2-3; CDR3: CASSSGGLSTDTQYF
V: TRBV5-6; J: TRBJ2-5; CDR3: CASSLGLKTQYF
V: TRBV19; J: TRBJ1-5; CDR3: CASSTVLAKWGNQPQHF
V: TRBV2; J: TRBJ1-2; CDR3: CASSPGRAVGYGYTF
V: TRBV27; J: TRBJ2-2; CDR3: CASSLSGRAALGDTGELFF
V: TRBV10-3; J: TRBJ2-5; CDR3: CATGQGAETQYF
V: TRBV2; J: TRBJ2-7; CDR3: CASRVELAGVEEQYF
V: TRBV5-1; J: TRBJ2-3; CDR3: CATKQGYAGRTDTQYF
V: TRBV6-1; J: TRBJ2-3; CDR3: CASSEAGTGQPGTDTQYF
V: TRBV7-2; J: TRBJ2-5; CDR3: CASSLVGGSVGETQYF
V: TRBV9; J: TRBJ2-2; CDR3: CASSAGLTGNTGELFF
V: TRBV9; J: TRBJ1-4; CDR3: CASSVEGQAATNEKLFF
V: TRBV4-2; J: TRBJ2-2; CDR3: CASSQDRVLRYSGELFF
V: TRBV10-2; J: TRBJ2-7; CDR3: CASSGSSRQAGVEQYF
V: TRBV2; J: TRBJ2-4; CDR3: CASSGGERTGIQYF
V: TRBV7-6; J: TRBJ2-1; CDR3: CASSLAGSGPYNEQFF